This T cell receptor beta chain was documented in a study of identical twins. Study-level points and caveats: Insertions were fewer in abundant cord blood beta clonotypes, whereas memory repertoires showed none of this pattern. The study found weaker excess twin sharing in beta out-of-frame sequences.

Healthy Caucasians made up all donors. This clonotype was seen at least ten times. What it binds is not known. Through template switching, a universal primer site was introduced, and the cDNA contained unique molecular identifiers. TCRdb reanalysed the 5' RACE reads using MiXCR and keeps one entry per CDR3 protein. The repertoire holds around 340,000 distinct CDR3 sequences, 7% to 9.5% seen once, with approximately 8.9% in the top ten. The clonotype comes from a woman aged 45-59 years in good health. Material: naive T cells sorted from blood.

CDR3 protein: CASSLGVYNEQFF. CDR3 DNA sequence: TGTGCCAGCAGTTTGGGAGTCTACAATGAGCAGTTCTTC. This chain uses TRBV12-3 or TRBV12-4 with TRBJ2-1, with D perhaps matching TRBD2 (5 bases). The CDR3 runs 13 residues. V shed 3 bases and J shed 3 bases, with 6 bases lying between them.